This T cell receptor (beta chain) emerged from a study of T cell responses to AZD1222 COVID-19 vaccine. TCRdb's table, derived via immunoSEQ multiplex PCR, lists solely in-frame clones and lacks some. Of roughly 110,000 clones in the sample, about 83% were seen once. Regarding this clone: Antigen: not known.

Overall study findings and caveats: Reportedly, nearly half of unique spike TCRs recognized epitopes outside B.1.351/B.1.1.7 mutations. Seropositivity was recorded at baseline in only 6 or 7 AZD1222 recipients.

Germline CDR1 reads SGHNT; CDR2 reads YYREEE (reference sequence). This CDR3 spans 16 amino acids. V lost 4 bases to trimming and J lost 5 bases; unmatched junction nucleotides: 9. The rearrangement links TRBV5-4 to TRBJ2-5, with 12 bases that match TRBD2. The specimen comprised peripheral blood, sampled on day 0 of AZD1222 vaccination. The receptor comes from an adult in good health. DNA for the CDR3: TGTGCCAGCAGCACCGGACTAGCGGGGAGGTTGGAGACCCAGTACTTC. Translating gives CASSTGLAGRLETQYF.